Below, 23 T cell receptor beta chains from the same sample are listed, as sequenced in a study of a mutant IDH1 vaccine in newly diagnosed glioma. The assay was immunoSEQ multiplex PCR, and TCRdb's table has in-frame clones only and misses some. Here the sample spans 75,000 to 80,000 clones, roughly 91% being singletons. These TCRs' antigens remain unknown. Noted time point: week 5, during vaccination. Each dose of the vaccine consisted of 300 ug of mutant IDH1 20-mer peptide, with topical imiquimod. The sample here was PBMCs, taken from a glioma patient whose treatment included an IDH1 peptide vaccine. Receptors were obtained from a woman in her 50s with glioma.

The chain joins TRBV18 to TRBJ2-7, with TRBD1 identical over 9 bases. The germline gives CDR1 KGHSH, CDR2 LQKENI. The V gene end was trimmed by 8 bases and the J gene end by 6 bases; junction bases not matched to a gene: 11. The CDR3 contains 14 residues. The CDR3 DNA sequence: TGTGCCAGCGCAAAAACAGGGGGCGCGTCCGAGCAGTACTTC. This encodes CASAKTGGASEQYF.

This chain uses TRBV28 with TRBJ2-7; 7 bases are a match to TRBD1. CDR1 is MDHEN, CDR2 SYDVKM, per germline. J gave up 2 bases and V 7 bases, and 8 bases lay outside the gene matches. CDR3 length: 14 amino acids. CDR3 sequence reads: CASTLTGPTYEQYF. For the CDR3, the DNA is TGTGCCAGCACCTTGACAGGGCCGACCTACGAGCAGTACTTC. The whole variable domain, remainder taken from reference TRBV28 and TRBJ2-7, is DVKVTQSSRYLVKRTGEKVFLECVQDMDHENMFWYRQDPGLGLRLIYFSYDVKMKEKGDIPEGYSVSREKKERFSLILESASTNQTSMYLCASTLTGPTYEQYFGPGTRLTVT.

J is TRBJ2-3 and V is TRBV9, with D perhaps TRBD2 (6 bases). V was cut by 4 bases and J by 0 bases, with 12 bases left in between. This CDR3 has 15 amino acids. CDR1 and CDR2 from the germline V gene are SGDLS and YYNGEE. The CDR3 spells CASSPSGRSTDTQYF. DNA of the CDR3: TGTGCCAGCAGCCCCTCGGGGAGGAGCACAGATACGCAGTATTTT.

The genes are TRBV28 and TRBJ2-3; a weak D match, TRBD2 (5 bases). The CDR3 spans 17 residues. The germline V gene has CDR1 MDHEN and CDR2 SYDVKM. Trimming pared 1 base from V and 5 bases from J, leaving 19 bases between. The CDR3 DNA is TGTGCCAGCAGTTTATCTCAGCGCCTGAGGGCGGGAGATACGCAGTATTTT. Translated, it gives CASSLSQRLRAGDTQYF.

This chain uses TRBV11-2 with TRBJ2-3; no reliable D call. CDR1 is SGHAT and CDR2 is FQNNGV in the germline V gene. V gave up 5 bases and J gave up 1 base, with 10 bases separating them. The length of the CDR3 is 14 residues. Here the CDR3 reads CASSPRVRTDTQYF. The CDR3 DNA sequence: TGTGCCAGCAGCCCCCGGGTTCGCACAGATACGCAGTATTTT.

This chain connects TRBV19 to TRBJ1-5; 7 bases are shared with TRBD1. The CDR3 length is 13 residues. V dropped 5 bases and J dropped 7; count of bases not matched to a gene: 5. Germline V CDR1 and CDR2: LNHDA, SQIVND (reference sequence). CDR3 sequence: CASSVPGGQPQHF. In DNA form, the CDR3 reads TGTGCCAGTAGTGTCCCAGGGGGGCAGCCCCAGCATTTT.

V is TRBV5-1 and J is TRBJ2-1; D is unclear. Trimming pared 1 base from V and 4 bases from J, leaving 6 bases between. Germline values: CDR1 SGHRS, CDR2 YFSETQ. This CDR3 has 13 residues. The CDR3 DNA reads as TGCGCCAGCAGCTTGAGAAATTACAATGAGCAGTTCTTC. This gives the protein CASSLRNYNEQFF.

This chain links TRBV28 with TRBJ2-3, with D tentatively TRBD1 (6 bases). CDR1 and CDR2 (germline): MDHEN, SYDVKM. Trimming shortened V by 2 bases and J by 6 bases, and 18 bases separated the two germline ends. This CDR3 region has 16 residues. Here the CDR3 reads CASSLQAGARIDTQYF. The CDR3 nucleotides are TGTGCCAGCAGTTTACAGGCAGGGGCCAGGATTGATACGCAGTATTTT.

This rearrangement joins TRBV7-9 to TRBJ1-1; no definite D call. This CDR3 contains 13 residues. Trimming shortened V by 5 bases and J by 5 bases, and 12 bases separated the two germline ends. Per germline, CDR1 SEHNR and CDR2 FQNEAQ (reference sequence). This CDR3 is CASSPARKTEAFF. CDR3 sequence (DNA): TGTGCCAGCAGCCCCGCACGAAAAACTGAAGCTTTCTTT.

The V call is TRBV28, the J call TRBJ1-3, with unresolved D. This CDR3 is 16 amino acids long. The V end lost 5 bases, the J end lost 0 bases, and 14 bases lay between the germline ends. The germline gives CDR1 MDHEN, CDR2 SYDVKM. The CDR3 here is CASSGPDVTSGNTIYF. CDR3 nucleotides: TGTGCCAGCAGTGGACCGGACGTGACCTCTGGAAACACCATATATTTT.

This chain links TRBV5-1 with TRBJ2-5, with TRBD2 matching 11 bases. The CDR3 covers 15 residues. J was trimmed by 4 bases and V by 5 bases; bases with no gene match: 7. Germline assignment: CDR1 SGHRS and CDR2 YFSETQ. The chain's CDR3 is CASRTSGSKLETQYF. The CDR3 DNA reads TGCGCCAGCAGAACTAGCGGGAGTAAACTAGAGACCCAGTACTTC. Looking up the rest from reference TRBV5-1 and TRBJ2-5 gives the full variable domain: KAGVTQTPRYLIKTRGQQVTLSCSPISGHRSVSWYQQTPGQGLQFLFEYFSETQRNKGNFPGRFSGRQFSNSRSEMNVSTLELGDSALYLCASRTSGSKLETQYFGPGTRLLVL.

This clone appeared once. The genes are TRBV19 and TRBJ1-1, with a tentative D call TRBD1 (5 bases). The CDR3 sequence is 13 residues long. Trimming pared 7 bases from V and 4 bases from J, leaving 13 bases between. Germline CDR1 and CDR2: LNHDA and SQIVND (reference sequence). DNA for the CDR3: TGTGCCAGTAATACCGGGACGGCCACTGAAGCTTTCTTT. Translating it yields CASNTGTATEAFF. Looking up the rest from reference TRBV19 and TRBJ1-1 gives the full variable domain: DGGITQSPKYLFRKEGQNVTLSCEQNLNHDAMYWYRQDPGQGLRLIYYSQIVNDFQKGDIAEGYSVSREKKESFPLTVTSAQKNPTAFYLCASNTGTATEAFFGQGTRLTVV.

The V gene is TRBV6-6, the J gene TRBJ2-7; no clear D gene. Trimming stripped 2 bases from V and 0 bases from J, with 11 bases between. CDR1 MNHNY and CDR2 SVGAGI come from the germline V gene (reference sequence). There are 15 residues in the CDR3. CDR3 bases: TGTGCCAGCAGTTACCAGCACTACGGCTCCTACGAGCAGTACTTC. It yields the protein CASSYQHYGSYEQYF.

The chain is built from TRBV15 and TRBJ2-1; 8 bases are a match to TRBD2. The junction had 12 bases not matched to a gene; V was cut back by 0 bases and J by 5 bases. CDR3 size: 18 residues. Germline CDR1 and CDR2: LNHNV and YYDKDF (reference sequence). As DNA, the CDR3 is TGTGCCACCAGCAGAGAGGTGGGACTAGTAAGAAGCAACAATGAGCAGTTCTTC. This sequence encodes CATSREVGLVRSNNEQFF.

This chain uses TRBV5-1 with TRBJ1-1, with D uncertain. Germline V gene sequence: CDR1 SGHRS, CDR2 YFSETQ. The CDR3 extends over 13 amino acids. V was shortened by 4 bases and J by 7 bases, with 14 bases between the two germline ends. CDR3 residues: CASSPMTLGEAFF. The DNA for the CDR3 is TGCGCCAGCAGCCCTATGACTCTTGGTGAAGCTTTCTTT.

Many counts were recorded for this clone. V and J are TRBV4-1 and TRBJ1-5; tentatively, D is TRBD1 (5 bases). With 5 bases removed from V and 6 bases from J, the gap between germline ends came to 11 bases. This CDR3 comprises 13 residues. The germline gives CDR1 MGHRA, CDR2 YSYEKL. In nucleotides, the CDR3 is TGCGCCAGCAGCGCACCAGGGATTCAGCCCCAGCATTTT. Translated: CASSAPGIQPQHF.

The genes are TRBV10-3 and TRBJ1-5; D may be TRBD1 (6 bases). The CDR3 length is 14 residues. Germline V gives CDR1 ENHRY, CDR2 SYGVKD. V lost 6 bases to trimming and J lost 7 bases, with 16 bases between them. CDR3 region: CAIRADRRDQPQHF. The CDR3 region has the DNA TGTGCCATCAGGGCTGACAGGAGGGACCAGCCCCAGCATTTT.

The gene calls are TRBV15 and TRBJ1-5; 7 bases line up with TRBD1. The CDR3 covers 16 residues. V was clipped by 3 bases and J by 3 bases; unmatched bases: 8. Germline CDR1 and CDR2: LNHNV and YYDKDF (reference sequence). CDR3: CATSRAPDRANQPQHF. The CDR3 nucleotides are TGTGCCACCAGCAGGGCCCCAGACAGGGCCAATCAGCCCCAGCATTTT.

This chain links TRBV27 with TRBJ1-6, with TRBD1 matching over 11 bases. The CDR3 length is 13 residues. Germline V CDR1 and CDR2: MNHEY, SMNVEV (reference sequence). Here the CDR3 reads CGGQGEKNSPLHF. CDR3 nucleotide sequence: TGTGGGGGACAGGGGGAAAAGAATTCACCCCTCCACTTT.

The chain recombines TRBV9 with TRBJ2-1, with 12 nucleotides matching TRBD2. The CDR3 has 16 amino acids. V shed 2 bases and J 10 bases; nucleotides not matched to a gene: 10. Germline V gene lookup returns CDR1 SGDLS and CDR2 YYNGEE. This CDR3 reads CASSVMGTSGPPEQFF. The CDR3 DNA follows: TGTGCCAGCAGCGTGATGGGGACTAGCGGGCCTCCGGAGCAGTTCTTC.

This clone was detected only a few times. The chain has TRBV15 and TRBJ2-7, with D possibly matching TRBD1 (6 bases). CDR1 is LNHNV and CDR2 is YYDKDF in the germline V gene (reference sequence). This CDR3 contains 14 residues. Trimming removed 0 bases at V and 5 bases at J, with 11 bases between. The CDR3 sequence is CATSRDTRGHEQYF. The CDR3 DNA reads as TGTGCCACCAGCAGAGATACCAGGGGCCACGAGCAGTACTTC.

The chain is built from TRBV9 and TRBJ1-2; D not resolved. Germline V lookup: CDR1 SGDLS, CDR2 YYNGEE. Trimming shortened V by 3 bases and J by 4 bases, and 19 bases separated the two germline ends. The CDR3 contains 16 residues. CDR3 sequence: CASSGGLDPALYGYTF. The DNA of the CDR3 is TGTGCCAGCAGCGGAGGCTTGGACCCGGCTCTCTATGGCTACACCTTC.

About this clone: An end of the junction does not agree with germline; a read error may underlie this. The rearrangement uses TRBV11-2 and TRBJ1-2, with 8 positions matching TRBD1. This CDR3 contains 12 residues. Germline V gene lookup returns CDR1 SGHAT and CDR2 FQNNGV. The CDR3 DNA is TGTGCCAGCAGCTTGGGGCGGGACAGGTATATCTTC. It specifies CASSLGRDRYIF.